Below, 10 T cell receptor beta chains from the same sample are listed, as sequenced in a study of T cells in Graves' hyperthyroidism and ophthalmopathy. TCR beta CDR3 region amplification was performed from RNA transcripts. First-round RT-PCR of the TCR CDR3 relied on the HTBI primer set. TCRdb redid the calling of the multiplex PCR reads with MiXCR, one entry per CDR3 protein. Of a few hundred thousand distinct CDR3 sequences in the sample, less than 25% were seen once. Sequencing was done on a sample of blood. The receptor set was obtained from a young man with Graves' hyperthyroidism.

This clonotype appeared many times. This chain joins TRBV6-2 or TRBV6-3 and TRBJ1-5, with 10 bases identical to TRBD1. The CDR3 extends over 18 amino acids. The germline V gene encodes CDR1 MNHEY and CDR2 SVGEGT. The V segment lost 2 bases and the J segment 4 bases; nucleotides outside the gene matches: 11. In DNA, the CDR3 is TGTGCCAGCAGTTACGAAGGAGACAGGGGGCTTCCGAATCAGCCCCAGCATTTT. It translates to CASSYEGDRGLPNQPQHF.

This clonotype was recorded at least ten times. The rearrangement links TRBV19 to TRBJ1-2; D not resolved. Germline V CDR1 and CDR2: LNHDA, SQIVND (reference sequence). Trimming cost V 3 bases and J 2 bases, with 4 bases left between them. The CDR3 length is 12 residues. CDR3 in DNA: TGTGCCAGTAGTATCACGAACTATGGCTACACCTTC. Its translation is CASSITNYGYTF.

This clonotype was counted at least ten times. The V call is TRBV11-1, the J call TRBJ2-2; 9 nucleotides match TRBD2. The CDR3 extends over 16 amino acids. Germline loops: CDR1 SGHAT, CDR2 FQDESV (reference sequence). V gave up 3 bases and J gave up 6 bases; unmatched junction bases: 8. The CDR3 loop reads CASSLPGTSKAGELFF. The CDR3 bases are TGTGCCAGCAGCTTGCCCGGGACTAGCAAGGCCGGGGAGCTGTTTTTT.

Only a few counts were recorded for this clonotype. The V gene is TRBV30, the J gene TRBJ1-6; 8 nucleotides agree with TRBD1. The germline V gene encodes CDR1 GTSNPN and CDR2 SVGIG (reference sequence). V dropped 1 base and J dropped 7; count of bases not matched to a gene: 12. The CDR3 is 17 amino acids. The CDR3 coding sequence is TGTGCCTGGAGTGCCATGGACAGGGTAATAAAGAATTCACCCCTCCACTTT. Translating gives CAWSAMDRVIKNSPLHF.

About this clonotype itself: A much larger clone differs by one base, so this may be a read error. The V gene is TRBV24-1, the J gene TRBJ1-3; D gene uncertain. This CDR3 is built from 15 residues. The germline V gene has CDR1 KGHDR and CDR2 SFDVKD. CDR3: CATSDSRTSGNTICF. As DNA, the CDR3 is TGTGCCACCAGTGATTCACGTACCTCTGGAAACACCATATGTTTT.

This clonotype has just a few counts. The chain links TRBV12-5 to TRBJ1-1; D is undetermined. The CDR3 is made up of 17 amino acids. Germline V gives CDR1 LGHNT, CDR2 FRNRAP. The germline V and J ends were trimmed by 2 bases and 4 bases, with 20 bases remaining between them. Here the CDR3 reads CASGLRTLEGWPTEAFF. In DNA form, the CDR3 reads TGTGCTAGTGGTTTGCGCACACTCGAAGGATGGCCCACTGAAGCTTTCTTT.

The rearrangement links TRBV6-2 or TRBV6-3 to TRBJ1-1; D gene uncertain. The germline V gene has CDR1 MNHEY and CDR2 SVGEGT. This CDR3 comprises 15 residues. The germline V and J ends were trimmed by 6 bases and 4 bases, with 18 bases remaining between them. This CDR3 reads CASSLSRGWGTEAFF. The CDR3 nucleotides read TGTGCCAGCAGCCTCTCCCGCGGGTGGGGCACTGAAGCTTTCTTT.

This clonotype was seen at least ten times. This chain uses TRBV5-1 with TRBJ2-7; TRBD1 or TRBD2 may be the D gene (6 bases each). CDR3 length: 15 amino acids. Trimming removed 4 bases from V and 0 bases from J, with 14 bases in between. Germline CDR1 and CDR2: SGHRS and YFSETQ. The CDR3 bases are TGCGCCAGCAGCGAGGGGGGCCTCTCCTCCTACGAGCAGTACTTC. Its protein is CASSEGGLSSYEQYF.

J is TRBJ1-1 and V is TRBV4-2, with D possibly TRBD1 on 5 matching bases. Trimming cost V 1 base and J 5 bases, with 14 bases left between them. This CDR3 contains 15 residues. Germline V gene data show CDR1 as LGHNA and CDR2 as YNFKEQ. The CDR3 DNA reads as TGTGCCAGCAGCCAAGTGGGGCGCGTTCTGACTGAAGCTTTCTTT. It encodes CASSQVGRVLTEAFF.

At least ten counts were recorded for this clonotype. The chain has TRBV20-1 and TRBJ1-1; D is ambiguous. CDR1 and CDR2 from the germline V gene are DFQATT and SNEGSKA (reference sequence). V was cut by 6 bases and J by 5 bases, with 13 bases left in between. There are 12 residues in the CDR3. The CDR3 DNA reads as TGCAGTGCCCGACGGGTGGTGACTGAAGCTTTCTTT. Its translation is CSARRVVTEAFF.